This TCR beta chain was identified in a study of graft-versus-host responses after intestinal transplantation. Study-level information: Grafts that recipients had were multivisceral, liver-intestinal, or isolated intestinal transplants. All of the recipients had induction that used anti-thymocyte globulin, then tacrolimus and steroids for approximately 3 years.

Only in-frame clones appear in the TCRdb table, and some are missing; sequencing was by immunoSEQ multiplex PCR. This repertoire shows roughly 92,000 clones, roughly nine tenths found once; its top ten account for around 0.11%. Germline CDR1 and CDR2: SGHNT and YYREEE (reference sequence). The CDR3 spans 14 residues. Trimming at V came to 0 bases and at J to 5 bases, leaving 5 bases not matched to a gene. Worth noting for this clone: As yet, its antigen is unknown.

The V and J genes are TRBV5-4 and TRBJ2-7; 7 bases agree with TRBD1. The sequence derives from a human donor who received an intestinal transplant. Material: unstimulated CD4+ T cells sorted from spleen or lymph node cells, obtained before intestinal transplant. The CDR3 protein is CASSLGRGSHEQYF. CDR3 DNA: TGTGCCAGCAGCTTGGGCAGGGGGAGCCACGAGCAGTACTTC.